This T cell receptor (beta chain) was recovered during a study of regulatory T cells in long-lasting Graves disease. Study context: Freshly diagnosed Graves' patients had used antithyroid drugs for under 3 months.

This clonotype was observed at least ten times. As for time point: newly diagnosed GD, antithyroid drugs for less than 3 months. Extracted PBMC RNA gave rise to the TCR library. In building TCR beta libraries, iRepertoire HTBI primers were used together with Arm-PCR of CDR3 regions. TCRdb used MiXCR to reprocess the multiplex PCR reads, holding one entry per CDR3 protein. The table lists 520,000 or so distinct CDR3 sequences, about 12% of them singletons. The sample was also reused in another study, on T cells in Graves' hyperthyroidism and ophthalmopathy. That paper adds: A first-round RT-PCR of the TCR CDR3 used the HTBI primer set.

This specimen consisted of peripheral blood mononuclear cells (PBMCs), obtained at new diagnosis, from a patient treated with antithyroid drugs. The TCR was taken from a young woman with Graves disease.

CDR3 DNA: TGTGCCAGCAGCTTGTCCCCCGCCCGTGAAGCTTTCTTT. Protein sequence: CASSLSPAREAFF. The J gene is TRBJ1-1, the V gene TRBV7-2, with D hard to call. Looked up from germline, CDR1 is SGHTA and CDR2 is FQGNSA. V lost 3 bases and J lost 7, with 12 bases in between. CDR3 length equals 13 residues.